This TCR beta chain was profiled in a study of identical twins. Study-wide points: Partial confounding of zero-insertion analyses by invariant MAIT and iNKT cells was possible. Weaker excess sharing between twins was seen in beta out-of-frame sequences.

The germline gives CDR1 MNHNS, CDR2 SASEGT. V was shortened by 5 bases and J by 11 bases, with 20 bases between the two germline ends. The CDR3 is 14 amino acids. TCRdb ran MiXCR on the 5' RACE reads and lists one entry per CDR3 protein. There are about 890,000 distinct CDR3 sequences in the sample; around 12% occur only once, and around 1.6% lies in the top ten. This clonotype was detected a few times. What it recognizes is unknown. These same records also appear under a second study, on yellow fever vaccine responses in identical twins.

The receptor was derived from a woman aged 18-29 years in good health. This chain uses TRBV6-1 with TRBJ2-3, with D perhaps TRBD2 (7 bases). Sequences were obtained from PBMCs. The CDR3 region has the DNA TGTGCCAGCAGTACATCCCCTGGGGGGGCAGGGCAGTATTTT. The encoded protein is CASSTSPGGAGQYF.